In this sample, the clone carrying this TCR beta chain turned up a few times. The CDR3 has 14 amino acids. V was pared by 3 bases and J by 1 base, with 5 bases between. CDR1 is SGHNT, CDR2 YYREEE, per germline (reference sequence). This specimen comes from a study of blood T cell repertoires in COVID-19. Study at large: Donors in the United States, Italy and Spain gave samples during acute or convalescent COVID-19. The analysed material was cDNA or gDNA that came from T cells, B-cell-depleted T cells, or PBMCs.

Authors' data handling: Using reference gene primer amplification, nucleated cell counts were estimated. Sequencing used immunoSEQ multiplex PCR; TCRdb keeps in-frame clones, though not all of them. V and J calls and clone size are those listed in that table; D and trimming were worked out from the DNA. The data show 150,000 to 200,000 clones, around four fifths seen once. The gene calls are TRBV5-4 and TRBJ1-6, with D uncertain. Material for sequencing was peripheral blood. The TCR sequence derives from a woman in her thirties with acute or convalescent COVID-19. The CDR3, as DNA: TGTGCCAGCAGCTCGGGGTCCTATAATTCACCCCTCCACTTT. Translated, it gives CASSSGSYNSPLHF.